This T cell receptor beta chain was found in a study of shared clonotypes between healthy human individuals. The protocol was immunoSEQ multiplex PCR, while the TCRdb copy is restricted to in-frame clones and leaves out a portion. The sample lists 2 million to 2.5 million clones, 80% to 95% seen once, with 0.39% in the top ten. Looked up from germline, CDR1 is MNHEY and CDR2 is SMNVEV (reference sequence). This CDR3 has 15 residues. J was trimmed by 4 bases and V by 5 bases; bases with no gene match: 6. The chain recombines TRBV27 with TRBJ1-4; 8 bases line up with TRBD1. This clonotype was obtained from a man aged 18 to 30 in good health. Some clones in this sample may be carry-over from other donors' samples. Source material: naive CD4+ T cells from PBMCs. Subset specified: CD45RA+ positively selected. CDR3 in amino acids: CASSPDRARNEKLFF. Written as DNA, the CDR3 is TGTGCCAGCAGTCCGGACAGGGCCCGTAATGAAAAACTGTTTTTT.